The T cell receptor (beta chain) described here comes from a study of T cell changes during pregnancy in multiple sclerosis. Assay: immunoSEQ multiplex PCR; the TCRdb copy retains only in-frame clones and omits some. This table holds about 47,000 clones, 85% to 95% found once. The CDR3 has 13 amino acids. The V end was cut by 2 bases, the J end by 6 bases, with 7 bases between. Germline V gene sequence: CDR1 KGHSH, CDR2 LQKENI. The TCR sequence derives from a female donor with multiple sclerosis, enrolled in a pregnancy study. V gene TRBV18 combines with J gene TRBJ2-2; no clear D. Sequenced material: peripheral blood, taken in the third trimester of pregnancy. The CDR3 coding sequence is TGTGCCAGCTCACCAATTGAGTCCGGGGAGCTGTTTTTT. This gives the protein CASSPIESGELFF.